The following is a T cell receptor (beta chain) sequence with its context. This sample was included in a study of blood T cell repertoires in COVID-19. Using immunoSEQ multiplex PCR, the repertoire was profiled, and TCRdb retains in-frame clones only, with some absent. The data show fewer than 100,000 clones, approximately 80% seen once. The V and J ends lost 4 bases and 4 bases respectively, with 10 bases between them. This CDR3 contains 13 residues. Per the germline V gene, CDR1 is SGDLS and CDR2 is YYNGEE. This receptor was obtained from a woman in her 70s with acute or convalescent COVID-19. Sequenced: peripheral blood. The chain joins TRBV9 to TRBJ2-3; D is ambiguous. The CDR3 nucleotides read TGTGCCAGCAGCCCCCAAGAGTCAGATACGCAGTATTTT. Protein product: CASSPQESDTQYF.